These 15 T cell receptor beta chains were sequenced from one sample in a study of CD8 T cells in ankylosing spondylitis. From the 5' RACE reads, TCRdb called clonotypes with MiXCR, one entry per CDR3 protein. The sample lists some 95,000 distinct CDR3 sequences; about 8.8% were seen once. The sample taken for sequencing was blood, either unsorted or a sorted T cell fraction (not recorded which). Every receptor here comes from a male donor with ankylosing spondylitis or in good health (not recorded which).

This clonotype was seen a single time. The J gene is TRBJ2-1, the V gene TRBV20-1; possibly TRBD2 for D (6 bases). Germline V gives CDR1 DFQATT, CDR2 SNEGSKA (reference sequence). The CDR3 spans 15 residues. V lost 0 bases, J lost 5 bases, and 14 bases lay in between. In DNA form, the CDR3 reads TGCAGTGCTAGAGACCGAATCCGGGGGAACAATGAGCAGTTCTTC. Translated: CSARDRIRGNNEQFF.

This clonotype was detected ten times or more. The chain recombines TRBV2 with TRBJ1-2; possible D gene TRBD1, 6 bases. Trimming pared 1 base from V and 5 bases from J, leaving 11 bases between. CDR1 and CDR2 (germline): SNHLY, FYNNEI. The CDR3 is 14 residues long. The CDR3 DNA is TGTGCCAGCAGTGAAGGGACAGCTATTTATGGCTACACCTTC. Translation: CASSEGTAIYGYTF. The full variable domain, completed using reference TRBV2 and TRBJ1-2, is EPEVTQTPSHQVTQMGQEVILRCVPISNHLYFYWYRQILGQKVEFLVSFYNNEISEKSEIFDDQFSVERPDGSNFTLKIRSTKLEDSAMYFCASSEGTAIYGYTFGSGTRLTVV.

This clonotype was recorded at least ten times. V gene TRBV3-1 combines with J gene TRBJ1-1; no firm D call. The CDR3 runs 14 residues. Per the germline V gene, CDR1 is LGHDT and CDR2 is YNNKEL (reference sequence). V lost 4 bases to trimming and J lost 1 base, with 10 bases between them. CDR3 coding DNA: TGTGCCAGCAGCCCTGACCGTAGGAACACTGAAGCTTTCTTT. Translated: CASSPDRRNTEAFF.

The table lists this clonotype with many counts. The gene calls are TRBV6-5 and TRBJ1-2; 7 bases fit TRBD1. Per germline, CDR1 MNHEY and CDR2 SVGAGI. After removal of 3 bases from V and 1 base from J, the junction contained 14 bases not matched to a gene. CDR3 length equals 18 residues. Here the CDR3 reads CASSYAADPGQNNYGYTF. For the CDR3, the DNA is TGTGCCAGCAGTTATGCGGCGGATCCGGGACAGAATAACTATGGCTACACCTTC.

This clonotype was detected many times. CDR3: CASSVGSQGTGELFF. The DNA of the CDR3 is TGCGCCAGCAGTGTGGGGTCGCAGGGGACCGGGGAGCTGTTTTTT. J is TRBJ2-2 and V is TRBV5-1; a weak D match, TRBD1 (6 bases). CDR3 length: 15 residues. V was trimmed by 5 bases and J by 5 bases, leaving 16 bases between them. The germline V gene has CDR1 SGHRS and CDR2 YFSETQ. Complete variable domain (other parts from reference TRBV5-1 and TRBJ2-2): KAGVTQTPRYLIKTRGQQVTLSCSPISGHRSVSWYQQTPGQGLQFLFEYFSETQRNKGNFPGRFSGRQFSNSRSEMNVSTLELGDSALYLCASSVGSQGTGELFFGEGSRLTVL.

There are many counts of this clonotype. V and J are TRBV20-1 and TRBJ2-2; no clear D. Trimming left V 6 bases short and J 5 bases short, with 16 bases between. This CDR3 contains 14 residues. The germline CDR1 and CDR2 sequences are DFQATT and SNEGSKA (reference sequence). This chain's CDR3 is CSASRQTQTGELFF. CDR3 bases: TGCAGTGCCAGTAGGCAGACGCAGACCGGGGAGCTGTTTTTT.

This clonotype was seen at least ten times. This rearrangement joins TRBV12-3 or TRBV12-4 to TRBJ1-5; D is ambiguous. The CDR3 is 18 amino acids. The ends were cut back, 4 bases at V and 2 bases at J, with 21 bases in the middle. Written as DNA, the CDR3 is TGTGCCAGCAGTTCCCCCGGCCCCTTAACGAGTGGCAATCAGCCCCAGCATTTT. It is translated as CASSSPGPLTSGNQPQHF.

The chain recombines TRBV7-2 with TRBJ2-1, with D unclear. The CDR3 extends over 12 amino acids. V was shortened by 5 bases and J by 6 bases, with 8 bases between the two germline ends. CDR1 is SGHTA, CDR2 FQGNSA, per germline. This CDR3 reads CASSRIVNEQFF. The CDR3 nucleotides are TGTGCCAGCAGCCGCATCGTCAATGAGCAGTTCTTC.

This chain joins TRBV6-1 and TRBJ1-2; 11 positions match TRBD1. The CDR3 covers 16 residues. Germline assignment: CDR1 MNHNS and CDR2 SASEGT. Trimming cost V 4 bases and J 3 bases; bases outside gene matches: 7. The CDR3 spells CASSAGQGGADYGYTF. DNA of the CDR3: TGTGCCAGCAGTGCGGGACAGGGGGGCGCGGACTATGGCTACACCTTC.

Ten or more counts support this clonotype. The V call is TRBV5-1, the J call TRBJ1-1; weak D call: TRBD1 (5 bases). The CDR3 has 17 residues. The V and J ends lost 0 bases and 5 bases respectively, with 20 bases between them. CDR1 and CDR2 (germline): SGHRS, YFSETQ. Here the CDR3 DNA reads TGCGCCAGCAGCTTGGTCGGGTTGCAGGGTCAGGGAACTGAAGCTTTCTTT. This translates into CASSLVGLQGQGTEAFF.

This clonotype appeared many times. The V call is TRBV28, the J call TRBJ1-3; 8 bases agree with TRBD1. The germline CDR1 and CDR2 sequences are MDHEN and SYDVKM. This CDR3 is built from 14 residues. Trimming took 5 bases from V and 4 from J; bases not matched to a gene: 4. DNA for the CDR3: TGTGCCAGCAGTCCAGGGGGCTGGGGAAACACCATATATTTT. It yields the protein CASSPGGWGNTIYF.

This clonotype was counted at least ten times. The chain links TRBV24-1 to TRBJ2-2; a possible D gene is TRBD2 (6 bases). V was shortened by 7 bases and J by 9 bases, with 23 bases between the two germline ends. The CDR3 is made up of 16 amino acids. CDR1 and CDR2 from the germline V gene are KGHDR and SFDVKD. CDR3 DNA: TGTGCCACCAGCGCCCAGTGGGGGGTCGCAGCCCGGGAGCTGTTTTTT. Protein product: CATSAQWGVAARELFF.

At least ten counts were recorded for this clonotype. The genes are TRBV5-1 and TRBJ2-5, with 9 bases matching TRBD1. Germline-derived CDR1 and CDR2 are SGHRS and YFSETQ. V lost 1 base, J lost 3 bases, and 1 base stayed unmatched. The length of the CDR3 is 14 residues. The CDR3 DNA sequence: TGCGCCAGCAGCTTGTGGACAGGGGAAGAGACCCAGTACTTC. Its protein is CASSLWTGEETQYF.

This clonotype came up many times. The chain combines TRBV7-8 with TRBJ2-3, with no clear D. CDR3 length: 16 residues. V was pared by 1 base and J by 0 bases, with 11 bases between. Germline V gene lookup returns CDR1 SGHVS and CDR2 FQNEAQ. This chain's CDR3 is CASSLVAYTSTDTQYF. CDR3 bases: TGTGCCAGCAGCTTAGTGGCTTATACTAGCACAGATACGCAGTATTTT.

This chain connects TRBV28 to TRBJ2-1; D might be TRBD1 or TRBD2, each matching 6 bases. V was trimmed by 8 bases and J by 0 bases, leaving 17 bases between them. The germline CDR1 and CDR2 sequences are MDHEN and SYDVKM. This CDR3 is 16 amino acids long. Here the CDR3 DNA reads TGTGCCAGCGGTGGCTGGGGGGCGAGCTCCTACAATGAGCAGTTCTTC. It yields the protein CASGGWGASSYNEQFF.